The sample holds one count of the clone carrying this TCR beta chain. What it binds is not known. The sample is drawn from a study of radiotherapy plus CTLA-4 blockade in lung cancer. Data came from immunoSEQ multiplex PCR; TCRdb stores just in-frame clones and leaves some out. Here the sample spans approximately 33,000 clones, approximately 82% being singletons. The germline V gene encodes CDR1 SGHRS and CDR2 YFSETQ. This CDR3 has 16 amino acids. V lost 1 base to trimming and J lost 0 bases, with 13 bases between them. Whole-study results and caveats: Tumor-origin TCR clones grew in blood after radiotherapy plus ipilimumab.

The sequencing used peripheral blood, collected from a patient treated with radiotherapy plus ipilimumab. The rearrangement uses TRBV5-1 and TRBJ2-5; D gene ambiguous. The sequence derives from a human donor with non-small cell lung cancer who had stable disease on radiotherapy plus ipilimumab. The CDR3 is CASSLRLPPDQETQYF. In DNA, the CDR3 is TGCGCCAGCAGCTTGAGGTTACCGCCCGACCAAGAGACCCAGTACTTC.